These T cell receptor beta chains were read from a single sample in a study of T cell responses to AZD1222 COVID-19 vaccine. Method: immunoSEQ multiplex PCR; TCRdb's copy keeps in-frame clones and lacks some. The sample has roughly 200,000 clones, around 88% seen once; the top ten hold more than 7%. Sequenced material: peripheral blood, taken on day 0 of AZD1222 vaccination. These receptors all stem from an adult in good health. The CDR3 runs from the conserved cysteine through the conserved F or W. The order of the fields is J gene, CDR3 length, V gene, CDR3 protein.

TRBJ2-7 15 TRBV5-4 CASSLAGSGGYEQYF
TRBJ2-1 14 TRBV11-2 CASSLILARNEQFF
TRBJ2-2 11 TRBV28 CASRGTGELFF
TRBJ2-1 15 TRBV24-1 CATSDTTSGGNEQFF
TRBJ2-7 12 TRBV2 CASSELAYEQYF
TRBJ1-1 14 TRBV6-5 CASSYRQDFTEAFF
TRBJ1-3 14 TRBV2 CAAEGRSSGNTIYF
TRBJ2-3 14 TRBV18 CASSRTSGTDTQYF
TRBJ2-7 15 TRBV19 CASSTAKDPAAEQYF
TRBJ1-2 11 TRBV20-1 CSAGWDRECTF
TRBJ1-5 14 TRBV18 CASSPDREDQPQHF
TRBJ2-7 18 TRBV2 CASSEAGWRRRQPYEQYF
TRBJ2-2 15 TRBV7-9 CASSSSRQNTGELFF
TRBJ2-5 16 TRBV5-1 CASSPGSNLIQETQYF
TRBJ1-5 13 TRBV7-2 CASSLNKNQPQHF
TRBJ2-5 19 TRBV4-2 CASSQGLAWQGLAQETQYF
TRBJ2-7 14 TRBV18 CASSPRADGYEQYF
TRBJ1-1 14 TRBV10-3 CAISGGPVNTEAFF
TRBJ2-7 14 TRBV9 CASSVGDRGNEQYF
TRBJ2-1 15 TRBV7-2 CASSPGTGRDNEQFF
TRBJ1-6 13 TRBV11-3 CASSSSVGSPLHF
TRBJ2-7 13 TRBV6-2/TRBV6-3 CASSYADSYEQYF
TRBJ1-1 15 TRBV7-3 CASSLGGEVSTEAFF